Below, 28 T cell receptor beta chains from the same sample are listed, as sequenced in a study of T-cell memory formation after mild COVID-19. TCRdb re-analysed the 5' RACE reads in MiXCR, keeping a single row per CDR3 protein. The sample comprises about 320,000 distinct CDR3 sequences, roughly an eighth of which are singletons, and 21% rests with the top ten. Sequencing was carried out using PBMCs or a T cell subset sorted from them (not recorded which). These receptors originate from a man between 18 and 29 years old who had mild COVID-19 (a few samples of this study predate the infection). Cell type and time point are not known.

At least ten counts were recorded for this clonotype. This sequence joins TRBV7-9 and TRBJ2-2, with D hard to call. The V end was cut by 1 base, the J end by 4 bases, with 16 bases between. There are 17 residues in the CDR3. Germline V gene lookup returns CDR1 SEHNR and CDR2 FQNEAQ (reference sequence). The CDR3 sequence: CASSLGLEVLTTGELFF. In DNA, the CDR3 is TGTGCCAGCAGCTTAGGACTTGAGGTTCTTACCACCGGGGAGCTGTTTTTT.

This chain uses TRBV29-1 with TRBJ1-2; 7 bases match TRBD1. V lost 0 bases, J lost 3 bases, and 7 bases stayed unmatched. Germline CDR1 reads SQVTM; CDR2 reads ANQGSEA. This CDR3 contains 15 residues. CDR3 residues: CSVEDPKTGDYGYTF. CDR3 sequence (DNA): TGCAGCGTTGAAGATCCTAAAACAGGGGACTATGGCTACACCTTC. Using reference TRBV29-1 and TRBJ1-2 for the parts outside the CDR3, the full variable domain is SAVISQKPSRDICQRGTSLTIQCQVDSQVTMMFWYRQQPGQSLTLIATANQGSEATYESGFVIDKFPISRPNLTFSTLTVSNMSPEDSSIYLCSVEDPKTGDYGYTFGSGTRLTVV.

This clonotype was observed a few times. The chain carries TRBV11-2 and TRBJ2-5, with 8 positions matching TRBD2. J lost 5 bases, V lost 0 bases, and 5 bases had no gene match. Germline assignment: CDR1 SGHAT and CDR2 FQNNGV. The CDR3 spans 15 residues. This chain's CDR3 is CASSLEAGVGETQYF. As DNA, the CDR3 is TGTGCCAGCAGCTTAGAAGCGGGGGTGGGGGAGACCCAGTACTTC.

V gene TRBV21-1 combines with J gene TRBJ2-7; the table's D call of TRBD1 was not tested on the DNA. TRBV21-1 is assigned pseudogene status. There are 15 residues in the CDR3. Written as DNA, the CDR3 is TGTGCCAGCAGCCAACGGACAGAGAGCTCCTACGAGCAGTACTTC. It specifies CASSQRTESSYEQYF.

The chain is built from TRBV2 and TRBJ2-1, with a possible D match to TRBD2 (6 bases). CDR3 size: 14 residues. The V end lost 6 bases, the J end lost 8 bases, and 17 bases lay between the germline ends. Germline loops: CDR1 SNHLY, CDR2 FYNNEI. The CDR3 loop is CASRSDPEGYEQFF. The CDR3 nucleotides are TGTGCCAGCAGGAGCGATCCGGAGGGCTATGAGCAGTTCTTC.

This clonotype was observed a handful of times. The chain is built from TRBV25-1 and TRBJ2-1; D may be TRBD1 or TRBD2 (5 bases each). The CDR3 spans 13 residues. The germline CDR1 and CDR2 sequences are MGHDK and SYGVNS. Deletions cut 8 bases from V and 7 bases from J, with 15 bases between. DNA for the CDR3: TGTGCCAGCTCCGCCGGGGCCCAGAATGAGCAGTTCTTC. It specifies CASSAGAQNEQFF.

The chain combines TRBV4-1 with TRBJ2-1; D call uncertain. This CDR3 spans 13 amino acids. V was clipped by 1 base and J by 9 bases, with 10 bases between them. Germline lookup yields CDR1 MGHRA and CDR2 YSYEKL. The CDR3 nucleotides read TGCGCCAGCAGCCAAGGAAATTTGGCTGAGCAGTTCTTC. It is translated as CASSQGNLAEQFF.

CDR3 nucleotides: TGTGCCTGGAGCCGCCCAGACCGCTCTGGAAACACCATATATTTT. This sequence encodes CAWSRPDRSGNTIYF. This rearrangement joins TRBV30 to TRBJ1-3; no firm D call. The germline V gene encodes CDR1 GTSNPN and CDR2 SVGIG (reference sequence). This CDR3 has 15 residues. Deletions cut 3 bases from V and 0 bases from J, with 12 bases between. Together with reference TRBV30 and TRBJ1-3, the CDR3 gives the full variable domain: SQTIHQWPATLVQPVGSPLSLECTVEGTSNPNLYWYRQAAGRGLQLLFYSVGIGQISSEVPQNLSASRPQDRQFILSSKKLLLSDSGFYLCAWSRPDRSGNTIYFGEGSWLTVV.

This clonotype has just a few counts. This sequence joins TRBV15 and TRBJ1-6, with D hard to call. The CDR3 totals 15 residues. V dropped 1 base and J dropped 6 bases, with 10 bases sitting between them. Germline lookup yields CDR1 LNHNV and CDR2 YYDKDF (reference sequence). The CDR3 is CATSRGGPGNSPLHF. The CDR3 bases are TGTGCCACCAGCAGAGGCGGGCCCGGTAATTCACCCCTCCACTTT.

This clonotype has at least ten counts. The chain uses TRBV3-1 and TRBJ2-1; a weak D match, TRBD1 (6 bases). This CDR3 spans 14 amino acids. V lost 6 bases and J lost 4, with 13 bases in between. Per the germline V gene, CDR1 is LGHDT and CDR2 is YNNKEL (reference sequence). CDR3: CASRPGQLYNEQFF. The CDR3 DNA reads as TGTGCCAGCAGACCGGGACAACTTTACAATGAGCAGTTCTTC.

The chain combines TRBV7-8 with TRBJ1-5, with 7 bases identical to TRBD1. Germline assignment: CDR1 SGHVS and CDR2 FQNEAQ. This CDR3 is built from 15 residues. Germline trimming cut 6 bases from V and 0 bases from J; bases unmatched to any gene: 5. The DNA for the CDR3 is TGTGCCAGCAGATCGGACAGGAGTAGCAATCAGCCCCAGCATTTT. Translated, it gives CASRSDRSSNQPQHF.

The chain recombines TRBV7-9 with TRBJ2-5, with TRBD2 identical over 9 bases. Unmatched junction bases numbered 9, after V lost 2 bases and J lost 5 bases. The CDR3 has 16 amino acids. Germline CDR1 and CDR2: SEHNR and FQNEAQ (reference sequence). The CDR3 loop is CASSLSAGGAEETQYF. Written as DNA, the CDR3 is TGTGCCAGCAGCTTATCGGCGGGGGGGGCGGAGGAGACCCAGTACTTC.

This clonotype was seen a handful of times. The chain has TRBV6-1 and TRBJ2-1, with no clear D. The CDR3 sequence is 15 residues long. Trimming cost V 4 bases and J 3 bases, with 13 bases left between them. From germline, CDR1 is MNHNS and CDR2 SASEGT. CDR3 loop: CASSVEELIYNEQFF. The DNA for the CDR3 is TGTGCCAGCAGTGTTGAGGAATTAATCTACAATGAGCAGTTCTTC.

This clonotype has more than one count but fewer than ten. The CDR3: CASSQRDDTQYF. The CDR3 region has the DNA TGCGCCAGCAGCCAAAGGGATGATACGCAGTATTTT. V gene TRBV4-1 combines with J gene TRBJ2-3, with unresolved D. CDR1 MGHRA and CDR2 YSYEKL come from the germline V gene. CDR3 length: 12 amino acids. The V end was cut by 2 bases, the J end by 6 bases, with 6 bases between.

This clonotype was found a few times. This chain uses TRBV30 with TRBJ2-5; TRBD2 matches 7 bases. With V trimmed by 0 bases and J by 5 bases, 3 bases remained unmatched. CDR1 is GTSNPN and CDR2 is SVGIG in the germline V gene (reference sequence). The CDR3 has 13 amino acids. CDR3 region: CAWSVQGGETQYF. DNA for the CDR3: TGTGCCTGGAGTGTTCAGGGAGGGGAGACCCAGTACTTC.

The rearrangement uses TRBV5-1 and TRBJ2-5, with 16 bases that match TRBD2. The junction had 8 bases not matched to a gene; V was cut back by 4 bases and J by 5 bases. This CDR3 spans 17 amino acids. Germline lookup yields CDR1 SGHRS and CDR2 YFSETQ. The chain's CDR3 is CASSGGTSGGGWETQYF. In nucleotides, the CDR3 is TGCGCCAGCAGCGGCGGGACTAGCGGGGGGGGATGGGAGACCCAGTACTTC.

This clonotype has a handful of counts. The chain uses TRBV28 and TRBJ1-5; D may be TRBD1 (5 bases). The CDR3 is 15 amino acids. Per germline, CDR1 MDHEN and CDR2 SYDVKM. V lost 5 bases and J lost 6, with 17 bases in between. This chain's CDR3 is CASSRVGDSGQPQHF. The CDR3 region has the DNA TGTGCCAGCAGTCGGGTGGGGGATAGCGGTCAGCCCCAGCATTTT.

CDR3 nucleotides: TGTGCCAGCAGCCGGTCTAGCGGGGGTCCCTTCCTGGCGACCCAGTACTTC. It translates to CASSRSSGGPFLATQYF. This chain uses TRBV7-8 with TRBJ2-5; 10 positions agree with TRBD2. J was trimmed by 7 bases and V by 5 bases; bases with no gene match: 16. Germline CDR1 is SGHVS and CDR2 is FQNEAQ. The CDR3 is made up of 17 amino acids.

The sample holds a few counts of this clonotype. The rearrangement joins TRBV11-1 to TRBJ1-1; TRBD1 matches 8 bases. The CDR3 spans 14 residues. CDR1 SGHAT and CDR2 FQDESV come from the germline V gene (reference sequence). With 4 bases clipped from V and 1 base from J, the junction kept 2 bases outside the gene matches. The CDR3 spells CASSSTGANTEAFF. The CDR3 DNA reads TGTGCCAGCAGCTCGACAGGGGCGAACACTGAAGCTTTCTTT.

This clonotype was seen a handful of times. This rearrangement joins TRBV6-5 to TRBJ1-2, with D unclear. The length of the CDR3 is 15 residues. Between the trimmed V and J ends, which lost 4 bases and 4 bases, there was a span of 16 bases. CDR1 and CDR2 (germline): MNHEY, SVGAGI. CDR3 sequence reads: CASSSWDGPIYGYTF. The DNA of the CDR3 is TGTGCCAGCAGTTCCTGGGATGGCCCGATCTATGGCTACACCTTC.

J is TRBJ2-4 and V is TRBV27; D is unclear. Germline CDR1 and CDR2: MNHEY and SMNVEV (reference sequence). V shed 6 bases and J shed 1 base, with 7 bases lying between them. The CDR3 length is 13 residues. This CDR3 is CASRLRAKNIQYF. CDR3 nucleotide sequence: TGTGCCAGCAGATTGCGGGCCAAAAACATTCAGTACTTC.

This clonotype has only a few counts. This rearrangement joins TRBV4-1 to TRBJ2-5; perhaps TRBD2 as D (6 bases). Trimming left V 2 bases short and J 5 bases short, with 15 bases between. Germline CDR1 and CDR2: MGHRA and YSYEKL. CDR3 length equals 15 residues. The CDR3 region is CASSQKPGVAETQYF. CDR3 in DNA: TGCGCCAGCAGCCAAAAACCGGGAGTTGCGGAGACCCAGTACTTC.

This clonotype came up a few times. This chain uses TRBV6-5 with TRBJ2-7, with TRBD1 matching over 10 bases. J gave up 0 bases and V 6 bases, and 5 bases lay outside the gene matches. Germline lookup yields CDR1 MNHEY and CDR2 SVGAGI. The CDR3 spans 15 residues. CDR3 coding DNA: TGTGCCAGCAGACACGGGACAGGGGTCTCCTACGAGCAGTACGTC. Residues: CASRHGTGVSYEQYV.

The CDR3 spells CASSSKGTVSYEQYF. The CDR3 DNA reads TGTGCCAGCAGCTCGAAGGGGACCGTCTCCTACGAGCAGTACTTC. This chain uses TRBV5-4 with TRBJ2-7; D possibly matches TRBD1 or TRBD2 (5 bases each). There are 15 residues in the CDR3. Trimming took 3 bases from V and 0 from J, leaving 13 bases between them. CDR1 SGHNT and CDR2 YYREEE come from the germline V gene (reference sequence).

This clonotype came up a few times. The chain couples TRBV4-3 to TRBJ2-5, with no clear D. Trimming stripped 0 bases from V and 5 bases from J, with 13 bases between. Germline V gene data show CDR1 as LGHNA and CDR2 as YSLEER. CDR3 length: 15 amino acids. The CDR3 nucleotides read TGCGCCAGCAGCCAAGATCTGTACGCTTGGGAGACCCAGTACTTC. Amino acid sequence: CASSQDLYAWETQYF.

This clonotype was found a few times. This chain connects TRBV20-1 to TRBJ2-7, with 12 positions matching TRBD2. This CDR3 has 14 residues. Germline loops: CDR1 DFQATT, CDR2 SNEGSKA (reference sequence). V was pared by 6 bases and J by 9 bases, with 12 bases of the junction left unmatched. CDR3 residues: CSAQRSSGGARQYV. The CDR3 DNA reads TGCAGTGCCCAGAGGTCTAGCGGGGGGGCCAGGCAGTACGTC.

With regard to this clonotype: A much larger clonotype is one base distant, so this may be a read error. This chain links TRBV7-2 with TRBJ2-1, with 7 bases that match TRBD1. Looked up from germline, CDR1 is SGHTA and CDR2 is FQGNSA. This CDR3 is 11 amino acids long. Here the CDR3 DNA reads TGTGCCGGCAGCTTATCAGGGGGAAAGTTCTTC. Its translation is CAGSLSGGKFF.

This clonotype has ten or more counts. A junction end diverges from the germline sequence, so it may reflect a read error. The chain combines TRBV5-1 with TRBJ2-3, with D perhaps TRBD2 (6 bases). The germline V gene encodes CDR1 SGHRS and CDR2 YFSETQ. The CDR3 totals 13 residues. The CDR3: CASSAGSTDTQYF. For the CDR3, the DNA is TGTGCCAGCAGTGCGGGGAGCACAGATACGCAGTATTTT.